This T cell receptor (beta chain) was captured by sequencing in a study of cytotoxic CD8 clonotypes in ibrutinib-treated CLL. Looking at the study overall: More than 9 relapsed/refractory, over 14 treatment-naive; 17 IGHV unmutated. Mean per-sample yields comprised about 250,000 productive templates and tens of thousands of productive rearrangements.

Method: immunoSEQ multiplex PCR; TCRdb's copy keeps in-frame clones and lacks some. The sample lists some 130,000 clones; roughly 76% were seen once. This CDR3 has 10 amino acids. Germline-derived CDR1 and CDR2 are SGDLS and YYNGEE. Trimming took 6 bases from V and 12 from J, leaving 13 bases between them. The receptor's source is a human donor with chronic lymphocytic leukemia. The material sequenced was PBMCs, taken after 24 months of ibrutinib treatment. The rearrangement links TRBV9 to TRBJ2-7; no reliable D call. CDR3 region: CASTPDHPYF. The DNA for the CDR3 is TGTGCCAGCACCCCGGACCACCCGTACTTC.